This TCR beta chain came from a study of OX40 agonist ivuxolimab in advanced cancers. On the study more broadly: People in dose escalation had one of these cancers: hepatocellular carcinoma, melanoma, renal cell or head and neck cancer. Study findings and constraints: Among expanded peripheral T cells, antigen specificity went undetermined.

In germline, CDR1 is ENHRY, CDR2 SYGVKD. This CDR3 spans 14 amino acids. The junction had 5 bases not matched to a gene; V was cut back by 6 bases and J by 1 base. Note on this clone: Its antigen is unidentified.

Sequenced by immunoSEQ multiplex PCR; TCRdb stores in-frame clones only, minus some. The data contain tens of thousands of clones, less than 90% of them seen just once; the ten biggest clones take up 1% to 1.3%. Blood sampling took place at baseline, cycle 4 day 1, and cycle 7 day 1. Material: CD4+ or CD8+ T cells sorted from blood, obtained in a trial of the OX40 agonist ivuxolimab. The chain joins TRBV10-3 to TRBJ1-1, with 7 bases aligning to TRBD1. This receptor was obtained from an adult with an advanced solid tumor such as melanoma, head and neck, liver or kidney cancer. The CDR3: CAISGQAGNTEAFF. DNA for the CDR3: TGTGCCATCAGCGGACAGGCTGGGAACACTGAAGCTTTCTTT.